Each of the 29 T cell receptor beta chains below was sequenced from the same sample in a study of molecular identifiers for immune sequencing clone quantification. TCRdb re-called the PCR reads with MiXCR, one entry per CDR3 protein. The sample lists some 590,000 distinct CDR3 sequences, approximately 24% occurring once. Sequencing was carried out using naive CD8+ T cells from blood, with Jurkat cell RNA spiked in. Subset given: FACS-sorted CD8+CD4-CCR7+CD45RA+ naive T cells. Receptor source: a human donor in good health. Some libraries in this study had Jurkat cell RNA spiked in.

The CDR3 here is CASSEGGAYGYTF. CDR3 sequence (DNA): TGTGCCAGCAGTGAAGGGGGGGCCTATGGCTACACCTTC. The chain employs TRBV6-1 and TRBJ1-2; perhaps TRBD1 as D (6 bases). The CDR3 is made up of 13 amino acids. The germline gives CDR1 MNHNS, CDR2 SASEGT. V dropped 1 base and J dropped 4 bases, with 7 bases sitting between them.

This clonotype occurred many times. This chain links TRBV6-5 with TRBJ2-3; 14 bases match TRBD2. The CDR3 totals 16 residues. CDR1 MNHEY and CDR2 SVGAGI come from the germline V gene. V lost 6 bases, J lost 8 bases, and 10 bases stayed unmatched. CDR3 amino acids: CASRIGTSGSSSTQYF. CDR3 nucleotide sequence: TGTGCCAGCAGGATTGGGACTAGCGGGAGTTCGAGTACGCAGTATTTT.

In its sample, this clonotype was seen a few times. This sequence joins TRBV7-2 and TRBJ2-7, with 8 bases matching TRBD2. Per germline, CDR1 SGHTA and CDR2 FQGNSA. The CDR3 has 17 amino acids. Trimming took 1 base from V and 2 from J; bases not matched to a gene: 10. CDR3 nucleotides: TGTGCCAGCAGCTTAGATCTAGCGGGCCTCGGTACCTACGAGCAGTACTTC. This gives the protein CASSLDLAGLGTYEQYF.

In nucleotides, the CDR3 is TGTGCCAGTAGTATCTCAGTGGGGGTTGCTGAAAAACTGTTTTTT. This gives the protein CASSISVGVAEKLFF. The chain links TRBV19 to TRBJ1-4; TRBD1 is a possible D gene (5 bases). The CDR3 length is 15 residues. V was clipped by 3 bases and J by 7 bases, with 15 bases between them. Per germline, CDR1 LNHDA and CDR2 SQIVND (reference sequence).

The sample holds a few counts of this clonotype. The J gene is TRBJ2-3, the V gene TRBV20-1, with a weak D call TRBD1 (6 bases). Germline V gene lookup returns CDR1 DFQATT and CDR2 SNEGSKA (reference sequence). The germline V and J ends were trimmed by 2 bases and 0 bases, with 24 bases remaining between them. The CDR3 contains 19 residues. The CDR3 DNA reads TGCAGTGCTAGAACATACGAGCCCAGGGACATTAGTAGCACAGATACGCAGTATTTT. It specifies CSARTYEPRDISSTDTQYF.

Regarding this clonotype: A single base separates this from a much larger clone, so it may be a read error. V is TRBV6-6 and J is TRBJ1-1; D gene uncertain. Germline values: CDR1 MNHNY, CDR2 SVGAGI (reference sequence). The CDR3 covers 13 residues. This CDR3 reads CASSSRQYTEASF. CDR3 DNA sequence: TGTGCCAGCAGTTCCAGACAATACACTGAAGCTTCCTTT.

This clonotype was seen more than once but under ten times. This sequence joins TRBV4-3 and TRBJ2-2, with 8 bases aligning to TRBD1. CDR1 and CDR2 (germline): LGHNA, YSLEER. The CDR3 consists of 18 residues. With V trimmed by 2 bases and J by 4 bases, 12 bases remained unmatched. The CDR3 loop is CASSQQTGVGVFTGELFF. In DNA form, the CDR3 reads TGCGCCAGCAGCCAACAGACAGGGGTGGGGGTATTCACCGGGGAGCTGTTTTTT.

V gene TRBV20-1 combines with J gene TRBJ2-1; 10 bases line up with TRBD2. Per germline, CDR1 DFQATT and CDR2 SNEGSKA (reference sequence). This CDR3 spans 17 amino acids. The V gene end was trimmed by 3 bases and the J gene end by 2 bases; junction bases not matched to a gene: 10. The CDR3 is CSASWGLAGVAYNEQFF. Written as DNA, the CDR3 is TGCAGTGCTAGTTGGGGGCTAGCGGGGGTTGCCTACAATGAGCAGTTCTTC.

V and J are TRBV4-3 and TRBJ2-1; possible D gene TRBD2, 6 bases. V was shortened by 1 base and J by 5 bases, with 18 bases between the two germline ends. Germline V gene sequence: CDR1 LGHNA, CDR2 YSLEER. CDR3 length: 17 amino acids. The CDR3 bases are TGCGCCAGCAGCCAAGGGGAGGCGGGGTCTATGGACAATGAGCAGTTCTTC. It codes for CASSQGEAGSMDNEQFF.

This clonotype was recorded a few times. This rearrangement joins TRBV6-5 to TRBJ1-5; 8 nucleotides match TRBD1. Per the germline V gene, CDR1 is MNHEY and CDR2 is SVGAGI. V was clipped by 6 bases and J by 5 bases; unmatched bases: 12. The length of the CDR3 is 16 residues. CDR3 bases: TGTGCCAGCAGCTCACAGGGGGGGATCTCCGATCAGCCCCAGCATTTT. This encodes CASSSQGGISDQPQHF.

This clonotype was picked up many times. The chain combines TRBV20-1 with TRBJ2-3, with D unresolved. Trimming shortened V by 3 bases and J by 1 base, and 11 bases separated the two germline ends. This CDR3 contains 14 residues. Germline-derived CDR1 and CDR2 are DFQATT and SNEGSKA (reference sequence). CDR3 in DNA: TGCAGTGCTAGCGTCCCGTCTCGCACAGATACGCAGTATTTT. Its translation is CSASVPSRTDTQYF.

This clonotype was seen more than once but under ten times. This sequence joins TRBV19 and TRBJ1-5; D remains unclear. Germline CDR1 is LNHDA and CDR2 is SQIVND (reference sequence). The CDR3 is made up of 14 amino acids. V lost 3 bases and J 7 bases, leaving 13 bases between the germline ends. The CDR3 is CASSMFGQSQPQHF. CDR3 DNA sequence: TGTGCCAGTAGTATGTTCGGTCAGAGCCAGCCCCAGCATTTT. The full variable domain, rest sourced from reference TRBV19 and TRBJ1-5, is DGGITQSPKYLFRKEGQNVTLSCEQNLNHDAMYWYRQDPGQGLRLIYYSQIVNDFQKGDIAEGYSVSREKKESFPLTVTSAQKNPTAFYLCASSMFGQSQPQHFGDGTRLSIL.

This chain uses TRBV7-6 with TRBJ2-7; D not resolved. The CDR3 extends over 15 amino acids. The germline CDR1 and CDR2 sequences are SGHVS and FNYEAQ. With 4 bases removed from V and 1 base from J, the gap between germline ends came to 14 bases. The CDR3 reads CASSSEPHSSYEQYF. For the CDR3, the DNA is TGTGCCAGCAGCTCGGAACCCCATAGTTCCTACGAGCAGTACTTC.

This clonotype was recorded many times. V is TRBV2 and J is TRBJ1-4; D call uncertain. Germline V gives CDR1 SNHLY, CDR2 FYNNEI. The CDR3 contains 17 residues. V lost 0 bases and J 6 bases, leaving 17 bases between the germline ends. The CDR3 DNA sequence: TGTGCCAGCAGTGAAGCGTATGGGCCTGAATGGGATGAAAAACTGTTTTTT. The encoded protein is CASSEAYGPEWDEKLFF.

This clonotype was counted at least ten times. The chain couples TRBV9 to TRBJ2-7; TRBD1 matches at 7 bases. CDR3 length: 13 amino acids. The ends lost 4 bases at V and 7 bases at J; junction bases unmatched: 8. The germline V gene encodes CDR1 SGDLS and CDR2 YYNGEE. The CDR3 spells CASSSQGVEEQYF. CDR3 nucleotides: TGTGCCAGCAGCTCGCAGGGGGTCGAGGAGCAGTACTTC.

A remark on this clonotype: A much larger clone lies a single base off, so this may be a read error. This CDR3 is missing its conserved last phenylalanine or tryptophan, likely due to a read error. The chain couples TRBV7-2 to TRBJ2-3; TRBD1 matches 8 bases. The junction had 9 bases not matched to a gene; V was cut back by 4 bases and J by 3 bases. The CDR3 length is 16 residues. Looked up from germline, CDR1 is SGHTA and CDR2 is FQGNSA. CDR3 DNA: TGTGCCAGCAGCTCCTGGACAGGGCGAGATACAGATACGCAGTATTCT. Residues: CASSSWTGRDTDTQYS.

This clonotype has only a few counts. The CDR3 DNA follows: TGTGCCACCAGCCCCGGGACAGGGAACGAGCAGTACTTC. This encodes CATSPGTGNEQYF. The chain carries TRBV15 and TRBJ2-7; TRBD1 matches 9 bases. The CDR3 is 13 amino acids. Germline V lookup: CDR1 LNHNV, CDR2 YYDKDF (reference sequence). Trimming removed 5 bases from V and 5 bases from J; junction bases left unmatched: 4.

This clonotype was seen once. A much larger clone lies a single base off, so this may be a read error. This chain links TRBV19 with TRBJ2-7; 7 bases align to TRBD2. The CDR3 runs to 16 residues. With V trimmed by 3 bases and J by 6 bases, 14 bases remained unmatched. Per the germline V gene, CDR1 is LNHDA and CDR2 is SQIVND (reference sequence). CDR3 bases: TGTGCCAGTAGTATGGGTCGTGTGCAAGCGGGGTCCGAGCAGTACTTC. It is translated as CASSMGRVQAGSEQYF. Full variable domain (rest looked up from reference TRBV19 and TRBJ2-7): DGGITQSPKYLFRKEGQNVTLSCEQNLNHDAMYWYRQDPGQGLRLIYYSQIVNDFQKGDIAEGYSVSREKKESFPLTVTSAQKNPTAFYLCASSMGRVQAGSEQYFGPGTRLTVT.

The chain links TRBV19 to TRBJ1-1; perhaps TRBD1 as D (6 bases). The CDR3 totals 16 residues. The V end lost 4 bases, the J end lost 2 bases, and 17 bases lay between the germline ends. CDR1 and CDR2 (germline): LNHDA, SQIVND (reference sequence). The CDR3: CASSRESGTTNTEAFF. CDR3 DNA: TGTGCCAGTAGTAGGGAATCCGGGACAACCAACACTGAAGCTTTCTTT.

V and J are TRBV5-1 and TRBJ2-7; TRBD1 matches 7 bases. J was trimmed by 6 bases and V by 4 bases; bases with no gene match: 16. The germline CDR1 and CDR2 sequences are SGHRS and YFSETQ. This CDR3 contains 16 residues. The CDR3 sequence is CASSATGFLQDAEQYF. The CDR3 nucleotides are TGCGCCAGCAGCGCGACAGGGTTCCTACAGGACGCCGAGCAGTACTTC.

The CDR3 nucleotides are TGTGCCAGCAGTGACTTCGCAGGGGGCGATCATGAAAAACTGTTTTTT. This gives the protein CASSDFAGGDHEKLFF. The chain links TRBV2 to TRBJ1-4; 8 positions match TRBD1. This CDR3 region has 16 residues. Per germline, CDR1 SNHLY and CDR2 FYNNEI. After removal of 3 bases from V and 6 bases from J, the junction contained 9 bases not matched to a gene.

For this clonotype: A read error may account for a junction end that differs from germline. This chain connects TRBV29-1 to TRBJ2-2, with unresolved D. Germline V lookup: CDR1 SQVTM, CDR2 ANQGSEA. This CDR3 has 14 residues. In nucleotides, the CDR3 is TGCAGCGTTGACGATAACAGTACCACCGGAAAGCTATTTTTT. It is translated as CSVDDNSTTGKLFF.

With regard to this clonotype: This may arise from a read error, as a much more abundant clone is one base away. The CDR3 does not end in the conserved phenylalanine or tryptophan, so this is likely a read error. The CDR3 DNA reads TGTGCCAGCAGCTTAGCGACGGCGGTTGAAGCTTTCTCT. This gives the protein CASSLATAVEAFS. The chain carries TRBV7-6 and TRBJ1-1; no definite D call. The V and J ends lost 0 bases and 7 bases respectively, with 9 bases between them. The CDR3 is 13 amino acids. Germline V gene sequence: CDR1 SGHVS, CDR2 FNYEAQ.

This clonotype was detected a few times. The chain employs TRBV27 and TRBJ2-3, with 13 nucleotides matching TRBD2. CDR1 and CDR2 (germline): MNHEY, SMNVEV (reference sequence). V shed 6 bases and J 5 bases; nucleotides not matched to a gene: 17. The CDR3 has 19 amino acids. The CDR3 spells CASRTRTVRGLAGVDTQYF. The CDR3 DNA sequence: TGTGCCAGCAGAACACGGACAGTCAGAGGACTAGCGGGAGTAGATACGCAGTATTTT.

Turning to this clonotype: Germline and junction disagree at one end, which may indicate a read error. The V call is TRBV19, the J call TRBJ2-3; no definite D call. Per the germline V gene, CDR1 is LNHDA and CDR2 is SQIVND (reference sequence). There are 15 residues in the CDR3. CDR3 protein: CAGSLDRYPPDTQYF. CDR3 nucleotides: TGTGCCGGTAGTCTAGATCGCTACCCCCCAGATACGCAGTATTTT.

Here the CDR3 DNA reads TGCAGTGCCCCAAAATGGACCGGGGAGCTGTTTTTT. Protein product: CSAPKWTGELFF. This rearrangement joins TRBV20-1 to TRBJ2-2; no clear D gene. Germline CDR1 and CDR2: DFQATT and SNEGSKA (reference sequence). The CDR3 consists of 12 residues. Trimming left V 6 bases short and J 5 bases short, with 10 bases between.

There are a few counts of this clonotype. The J gene is TRBJ1-1, the V gene TRBV28; D gene uncertain. Trimming cost V 6 bases and J 5 bases, with 16 bases left between them. Looked up from germline, CDR1 is MDHEN and CDR2 is SYDVKM. CDR3 length equals 14 residues. DNA for the CDR3: TGTGCCAGCAGCCTGAAAATTATGGGAACTGAAGCTTTCTTT. Encoded protein: CASSLKIMGTEAFF.

The V call is TRBV4-1, the J call TRBJ1-2; a weak D match, TRBD1 (5 bases). Germline V gene lookup returns CDR1 MGHRA and CDR2 YSYEKL. Trimming cost V 7 bases and J 1 base, with 22 bases left between them. This CDR3 is built from 17 residues. The CDR3 spells CASTPQAQGVSNYGYTF. CDR3 DNA sequence: TGCGCCAGCACCCCTCAAGCCCAGGGAGTGAGTAACTATGGCTACACCTTC.

A few counts support this clonotype. The gene calls are TRBV2 and TRBJ1-4; perhaps TRBD1 as D (5 bases). The V and J ends lost 0 bases and 6 bases respectively, with 11 bases between them. The length of the CDR3 is 15 residues. The germline V gene encodes CDR1 SNHLY and CDR2 FYNNEI. Written as DNA, the CDR3 is TGTGCCAGCAGTGAAGCATGGGGCGCGGATGAAAAACTGTTTTTT. Translating gives CASSEAWGADEKLFF.